This TCR beta chain was observed in a study of identical twins. General study results and limits: Not following the same donors, the study drew its conclusions from cross-sectional statistical analysis.

Comment on this clonotype: The antigen remains unidentified.

TCRdb reanalysed the 5' RACE reads using MiXCR and keeps one entry per CDR3 protein. The data contain approximately 500,000 distinct CDR3 sequences, about 16% of them seen just once; the ten biggest clones take up about 0.47%. The sample was also linked to a second study, of yellow fever vaccine responses in identical twins. That work adds: Vaccine-induced T cell responses in twins were reportedly observed to appear partly convergent, partly personalized.

The specimen was CD4+ T cells sorted from blood. This sequence was found in a woman between 18 and 29 years old in good health.

The CDR3 loop reads CASNSGTAKNIQYF. The CDR3 DNA reads as TGTGCCAGCAATTCCGGGACAGCAAAAAACATTCAGTACTTC. This chain links TRBV12-3 or TRBV12-4 with TRBJ2-4, with 7 bases lining up with TRBD1. This CDR3 spans 14 amino acids. Trimming removed 7 bases from V and 4 bases from J; junction bases left unmatched: 7.